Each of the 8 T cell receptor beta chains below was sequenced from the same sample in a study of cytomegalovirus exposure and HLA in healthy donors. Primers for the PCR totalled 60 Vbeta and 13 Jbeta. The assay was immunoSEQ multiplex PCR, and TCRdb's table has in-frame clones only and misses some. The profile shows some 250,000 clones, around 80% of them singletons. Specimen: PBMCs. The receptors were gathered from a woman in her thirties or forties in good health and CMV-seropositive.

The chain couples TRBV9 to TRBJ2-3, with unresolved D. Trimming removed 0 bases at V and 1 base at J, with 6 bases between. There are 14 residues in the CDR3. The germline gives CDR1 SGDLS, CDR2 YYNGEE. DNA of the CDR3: TGTGCCAGCAGCGTAGGCACGGGCACAGATACGCAGTATTTT. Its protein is CASSVGTGTDTQYF.

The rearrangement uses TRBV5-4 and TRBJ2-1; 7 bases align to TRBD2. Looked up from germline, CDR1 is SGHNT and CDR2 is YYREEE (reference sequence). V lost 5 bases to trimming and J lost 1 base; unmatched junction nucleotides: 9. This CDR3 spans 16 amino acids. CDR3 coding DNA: TGTGCCAGCAGGTCTAGCGGTGGGGGGTCCTACAATGAGCAGTTCTTC. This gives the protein CASRSSGGGSYNEQFF.

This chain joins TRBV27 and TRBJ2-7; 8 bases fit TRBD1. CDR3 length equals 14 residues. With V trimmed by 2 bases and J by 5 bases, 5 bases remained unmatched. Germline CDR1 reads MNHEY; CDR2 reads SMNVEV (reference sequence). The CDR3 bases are TGTGCCAGCAGTTTAATGGACAGGGTTAACGAGCAGTACTTC. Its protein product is CASSLMDRVNEQYF.

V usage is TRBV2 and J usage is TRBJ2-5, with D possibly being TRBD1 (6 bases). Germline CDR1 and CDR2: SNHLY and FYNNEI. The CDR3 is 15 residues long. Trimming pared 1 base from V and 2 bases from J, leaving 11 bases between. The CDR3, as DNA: TGTGCCAGCAGTGAAGGGTTGAGGGGGCAAGAGACCCAGTACTTC. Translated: CASSEGLRGQETQYF.

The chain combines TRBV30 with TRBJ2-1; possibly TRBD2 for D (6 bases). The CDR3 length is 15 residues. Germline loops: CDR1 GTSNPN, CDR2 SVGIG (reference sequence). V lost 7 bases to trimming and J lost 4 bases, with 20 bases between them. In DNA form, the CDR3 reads TGTGCCTTAAACGGAGGGCCTGACGTATACAATGAGCAGTTCTTC. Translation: CALNGGPDVYNEQFF.

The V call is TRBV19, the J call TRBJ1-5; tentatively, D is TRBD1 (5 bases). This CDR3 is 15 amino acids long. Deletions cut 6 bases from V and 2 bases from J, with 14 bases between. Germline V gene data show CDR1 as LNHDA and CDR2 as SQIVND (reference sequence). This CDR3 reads CASRPSVQGNQPQHF. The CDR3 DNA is TGTGCCAGTAGGCCCTCTGTACAGGGCAATCAGCCCCAGCATTTT.

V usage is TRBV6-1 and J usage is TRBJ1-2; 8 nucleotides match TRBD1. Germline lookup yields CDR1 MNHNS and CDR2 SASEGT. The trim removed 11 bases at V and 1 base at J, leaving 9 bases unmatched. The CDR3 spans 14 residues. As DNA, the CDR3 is TGTGCCTCAAATACAGGGGGGCTTAACTATGGCTACACCTTC. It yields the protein CASNTGGLNYGYTF.

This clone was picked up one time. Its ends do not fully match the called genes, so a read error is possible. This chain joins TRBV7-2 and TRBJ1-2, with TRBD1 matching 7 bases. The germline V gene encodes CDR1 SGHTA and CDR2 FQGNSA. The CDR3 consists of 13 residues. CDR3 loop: CASTLQGHYGYTF. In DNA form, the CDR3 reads TGTGCCAGCACCTTACAGGGGCACTATGGCTACACCTTC.